The entry that follows covers one TCR beta chain sequence. This record belongs to a study of blood T cell repertoires in COVID-19. Study context: Some COVID-19 samples were acute and others convalescent; all came from the United States, Italy and Spain. PBMCs, B-cell-depleted T cells, or T cells were the source of the cDNA or gDNA that made up the material.

V gave up 0 bases and J gave up 8 bases, with 4 bases separating them. Per germline, CDR1 MRHNA and CDR2 SNTAGT. This CDR3 contains 11 residues. Participant-reported clinical history was the basis for cohort assignment. Methods used by the authors: Amplification of reference gene primers provided the estimated nucleated cell counts. Only in-frame clones appear in the TCRdb table, and some are missing; sequencing was by immunoSEQ multiplex PCR. V and J calls and clone size follow that table, whereas D and trimming were derived from the DNA. Of about 340,000 clones listed, 80% to 90% are singletons. The chain recombines TRBV6-4 with TRBJ1-2; D gene unclear. The specimen was PBMCs or T cells enriched from blood (not recorded which). The TCR was taken from a middle-aged woman with acute COVID-19. CDR3 DNA: TGTGCCAGCAGTGACTCCCGGGGCTACACCTTC. Residues: CASSDSRGYTF.